One sample yielded the 5 T cell receptor beta chains listed below, sequenced in a study of T cell repertoires in cytomegalovirus infection. Their cognate antigens are unknown. TCRdb independently ran MiXCR on the reads; one entry per CDR3 protein. Seen here are some 500,000 distinct CDR3 sequences, about 39% observed once, and the top ten hold around 48%. The sequencing here drew on cultured PBMCs, taken from culture after CMV antigen stimulation. These receptors originate from a human donor in good health (CMV status not recorded). Some clones in this sample may be carry-over from other donors' samples.

The chain is built from TRBV6-2 or TRBV6-3 and TRBJ2-5; D unresolved. Germline V gene sequence: CDR1 MNHEY, CDR2 SVGEGT. The CDR3 sequence is 14 residues long. The ends were cut back, 0 bases at V and 6 bases at J, with 11 bases in the middle. The CDR3 reads CASSYSSSAQTQYF. CDR3 DNA sequence: TGTGCCAGCAGTTACTCGTCTAGTGCGCAGACCCAGTACTTC.

This clonotype showed up many times. V and J are TRBV7-2 and TRBJ1-5; D possibly corresponds to TRBD1 (6 bases). Trimming removed 5 bases at V and 5 bases at J, with 16 bases between. The germline V gene encodes CDR1 SGHTA and CDR2 FQGNSA. This CDR3 is built from 15 residues. The CDR3 DNA reads TGTGCCAGCAGCGTCCGGGGGGGGGCGGATCAGCCCCAGCATTTT. Its translation: CASSVRGGADQPQHF.

V usage is TRBV19 and J usage is TRBJ1-5; D not certain. The germline V gene encodes CDR1 LNHDA and CDR2 SQIVND (reference sequence). Trimming removed 1 base from V and 7 bases from J, with 8 bases in between. The CDR3 sequence is 13 residues long. CDR3 region: CASSIGWLQPQHF. CDR3 coding DNA: TGTGCCAGTAGTATAGGGTGGTTGCAGCCCCAGCATTTT.

This clonotype was recorded a few times. The V gene is TRBV27, the J gene TRBJ2-7; 8 bases line up with TRBD2. The CDR3 extends over 14 amino acids. Unmatched junction bases numbered 8, after V lost 6 bases and J lost 4 bases. The germline gives CDR1 MNHEY, CDR2 SMNVEV (reference sequence). The CDR3 spells CASSLSGSIYEQYF. Written as DNA, the CDR3 is TGTGCCAGCAGCCTAAGCGGGAGTATTTACGAGCAGTACTTC.

This clonotype was counted a few times. This rearrangement joins TRBV18 to TRBJ2-7, with D tentatively TRBD1 (6 bases). V was cut by 6 bases and J by 6 bases, with 18 bases left in between. Germline loops: CDR1 KGHSH, CDR2 LQKENI. The CDR3 length is 14 residues. CDR3 loop: CASSPGQPRGEQYF. In nucleotides, the CDR3 is TGTGCCAGCTCTCCGGGACAACCGAGAGGCGAGCAGTACTTC.